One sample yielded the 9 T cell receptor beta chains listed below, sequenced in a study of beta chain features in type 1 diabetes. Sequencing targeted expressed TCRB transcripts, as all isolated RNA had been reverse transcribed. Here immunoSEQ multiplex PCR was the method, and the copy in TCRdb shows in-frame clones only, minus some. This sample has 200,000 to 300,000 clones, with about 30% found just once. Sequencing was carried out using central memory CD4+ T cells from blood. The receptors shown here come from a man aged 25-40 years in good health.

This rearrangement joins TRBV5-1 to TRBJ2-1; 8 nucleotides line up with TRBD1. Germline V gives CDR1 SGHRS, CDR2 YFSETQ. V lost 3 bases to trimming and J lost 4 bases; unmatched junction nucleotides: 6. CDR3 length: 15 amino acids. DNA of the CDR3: TGCGCCAGCAGCTCAGGGACAGGCGCGTACAATGAGCAGTTCTTC. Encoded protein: CASSSGTGAYNEQFF.

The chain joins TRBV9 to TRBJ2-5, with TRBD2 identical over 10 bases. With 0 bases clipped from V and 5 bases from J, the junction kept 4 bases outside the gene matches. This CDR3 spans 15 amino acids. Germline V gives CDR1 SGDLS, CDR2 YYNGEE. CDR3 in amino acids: CASSVGLAGDETQYF. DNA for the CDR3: TGTGCCAGCAGCGTAGGGCTAGCGGGAGACGAGACCCAGTACTTC.

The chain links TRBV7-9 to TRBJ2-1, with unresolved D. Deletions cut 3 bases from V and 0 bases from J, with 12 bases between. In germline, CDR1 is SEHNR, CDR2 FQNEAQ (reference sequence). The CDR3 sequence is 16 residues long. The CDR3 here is CASSFSRTASYNEQFF. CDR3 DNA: TGTGCCAGCAGCTTCTCTAGGACGGCCTCCTACAATGAGCAGTTCTTC. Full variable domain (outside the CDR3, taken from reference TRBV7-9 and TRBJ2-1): DTGVSQNPRHKITKRGQNVTFRCDPISEHNRLYWYRQTLGQGPEFLTYFQNEAQLEKSRLLSDRFSAERPKGSFSTLEIQRTEQGDSAMYLCASSFSRTASYNEQFFGPGTRLTVL.

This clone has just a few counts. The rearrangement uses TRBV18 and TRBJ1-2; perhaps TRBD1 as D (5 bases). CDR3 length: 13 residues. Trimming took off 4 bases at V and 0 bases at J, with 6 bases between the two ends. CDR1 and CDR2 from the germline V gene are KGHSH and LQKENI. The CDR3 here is CASSRDANYGYTF. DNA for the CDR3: TGTGCCAGCTCACGGGACGCTAACTATGGCTACACCTTC.

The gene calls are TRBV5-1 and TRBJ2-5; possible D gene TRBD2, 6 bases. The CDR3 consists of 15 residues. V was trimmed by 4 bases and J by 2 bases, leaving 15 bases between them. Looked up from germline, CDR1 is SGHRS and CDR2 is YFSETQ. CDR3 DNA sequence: TGCGCCAGCAGCCTCGCGGGGCTTCAACAAGAGACCCAGTACTTC. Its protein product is CASSLAGLQQETQYF.

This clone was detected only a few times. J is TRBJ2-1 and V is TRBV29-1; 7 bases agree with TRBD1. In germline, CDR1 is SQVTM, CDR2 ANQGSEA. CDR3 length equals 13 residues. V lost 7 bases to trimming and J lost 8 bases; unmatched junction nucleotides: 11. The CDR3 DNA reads TGCAGCGCCGTGACAGGGAGAATCGATGAGCAGTTCTTC. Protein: CSAVTGRIDEQFF.

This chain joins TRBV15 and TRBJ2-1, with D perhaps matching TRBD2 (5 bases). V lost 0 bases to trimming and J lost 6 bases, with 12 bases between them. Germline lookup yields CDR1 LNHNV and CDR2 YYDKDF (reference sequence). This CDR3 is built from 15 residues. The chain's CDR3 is CATSRDGQRLNEQFF. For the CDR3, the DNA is TGTGCCACCAGCAGAGATGGGCAGCGGCTCAATGAGCAGTTCTTC.

The CDR3 sequence: CASSLGGSGGFF. CDR3 DNA sequence: TGTGCCAGCAGCTTAGGAGGGAGCGGGGGGTTCTTC. The chain joins TRBV11-2 to TRBJ2-1, with TRBD2 matching 8 bases. This CDR3 has 12 residues. Looked up from germline, CDR1 is SGHAT and CDR2 is FQNNGV. V shed 1 base and J 15 bases; nucleotides not matched to a gene: 5.

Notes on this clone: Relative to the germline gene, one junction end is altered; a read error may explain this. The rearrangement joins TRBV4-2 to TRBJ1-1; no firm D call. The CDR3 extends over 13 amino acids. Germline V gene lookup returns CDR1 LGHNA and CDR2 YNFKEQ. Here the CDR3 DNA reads TGTGCCAGCAGACAAGATAGGAACACTGAAGCTTTCTTT. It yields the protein CASRQDRNTEAFF.